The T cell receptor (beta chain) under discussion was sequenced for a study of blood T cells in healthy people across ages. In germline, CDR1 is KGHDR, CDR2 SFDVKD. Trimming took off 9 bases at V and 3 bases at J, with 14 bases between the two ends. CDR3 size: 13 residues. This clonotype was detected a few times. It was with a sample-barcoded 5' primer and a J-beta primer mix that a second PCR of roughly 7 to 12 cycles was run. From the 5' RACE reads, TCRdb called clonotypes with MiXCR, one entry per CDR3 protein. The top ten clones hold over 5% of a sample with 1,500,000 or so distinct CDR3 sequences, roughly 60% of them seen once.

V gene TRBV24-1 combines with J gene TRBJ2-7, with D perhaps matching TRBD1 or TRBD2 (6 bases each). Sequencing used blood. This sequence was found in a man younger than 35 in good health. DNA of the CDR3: TGTGCCACCTCTAGGGGGGCAAGCTACGAGCAGTACTTC. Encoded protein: CATSRGASYEQYF.